This T cell receptor beta chain was retrieved from a study of vaccination effects on CD4 cells after COVID-19. At the end of over 8 days of culture, CD4+ T cells were isolated. In the cultures, half the medium was exchanged for IL-2 medium on days 3 and 7. Study-wide results and caveats: Within healthy vaccinees, only 1 of 255 vaccine-induced clones displayed cross-reactivity with common cold coronaviruses.

V lost 0 bases and J 0 bases, leaving 9 bases between the germline ends. The CDR3 has 16 amino acids. Germline loops: CDR1 LNHNV, CDR2 YYDKDF (reference sequence). Of note for this clone: Antigen: not known.

Some clones are missing from TCRdb's copy, which holds only in-frame ones; the method was immunoSEQ multiplex PCR. The repertoire consists of under 60,000 clones, with approximately 70% occurring once and the leading ten covering roughly 5%. The chain combines TRBV15 with TRBJ1-3; no clear D gene. The TCR originated in a human donor who received a COVID-19 vaccine. Source: CD4+ T cells from PBMCs cultured without peptide, taken before COVID-19 vaccination. As DNA, the CDR3 is TGTGCCACCAGCAGAGATCTGGGGAGCTCTGGAAACACCATATATTTT. This encodes CATSRDLGSSGNTIYF.